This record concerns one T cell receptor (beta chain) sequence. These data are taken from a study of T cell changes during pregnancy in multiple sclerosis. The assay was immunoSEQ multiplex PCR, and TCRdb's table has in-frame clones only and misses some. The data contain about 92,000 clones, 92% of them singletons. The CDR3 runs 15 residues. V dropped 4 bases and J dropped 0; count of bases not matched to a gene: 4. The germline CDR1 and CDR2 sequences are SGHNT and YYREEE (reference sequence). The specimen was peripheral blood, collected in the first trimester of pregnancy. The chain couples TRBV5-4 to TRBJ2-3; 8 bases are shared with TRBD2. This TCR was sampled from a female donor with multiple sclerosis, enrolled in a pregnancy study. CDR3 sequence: CASSLKRESTDTQYF. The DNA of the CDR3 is TGTGCCAGCAGCCTGAAGCGGGAGAGCACAGATACGCAGTATTTT.